One and the same sample provided the 9 T cell receptor beta chains below, sequenced in a study of blood T cell repertoires in COVID-19. Clones were sequenced by immunoSEQ multiplex PCR, and TCRdb holds only the in-frame ones, with some missing. Among about 200,000 clones listed, 80% were seen once. The material sequenced was peripheral blood. Source of these receptors: a woman aged 70-85 years with acute or convalescent COVID-19.

V is TRBV2 and J is TRBJ2-3, with D perhaps matching TRBD2 (6 bases). The CDR3 is 14 amino acids. Germline values: CDR1 SNHLY, CDR2 FYNNEI. V lost 7 bases and J 0 bases, leaving 11 bases between the germline ends. This CDR3 is CASNRELSTDTQYF. The CDR3 nucleotides read TGTGCCAGCAATCGGGAGCTGAGCACAGATACGCAGTATTTT.

The gene calls are TRBV10-1 and TRBJ2-7; TRBD2 matches at 11 bases. V was pared by 7 bases and J by 6 bases, with 8 bases of the junction left unmatched. CDR3 length: 14 residues. Germline CDR1 and CDR2: WNHNN and SYGVQD (reference sequence). This CDR3 is CASIVSGRAGEQYF. In DNA form, the CDR3 reads TGCGCCAGCATAGTTAGCGGGAGGGCCGGCGAGCAGTACTTC.

The chain is built from TRBV5-1 and TRBJ2-7; D may be TRBD1 (5 bases). From germline, CDR1 is SGHRS and CDR2 YFSETQ. Trimming removed 0 bases from V and 2 bases from J, with 6 bases in between. The CDR3 length is 13 residues. The CDR3: CASSLDRPYEQYF. DNA for the CDR3: TGCGCCAGCAGCTTGGACAGGCCCTACGAGCAGTACTTC.

This clone was picked up one time. The chain is built from TRBV5-1 and TRBJ2-3; D may be TRBD1 (8 bases). The germline V and J ends were trimmed by 5 bases and 0 bases, with 10 bases remaining between them. CDR1 is SGHRS and CDR2 is YFSETQ in the germline V gene. The CDR3 spans 14 residues. This chain's CDR3 is CASRQGGSTDTQYF. CDR3 nucleotides: TGCGCCAGCAGACAGGGGGGGAGCACAGATACGCAGTATTTT.

Details on this clone: At the DNA level, this CDR3 is encoded by other sequences in the same sample as well. The rearrangement links TRBV7-2 to TRBJ2-1; D not certain. CDR3 length equals 13 residues. V was shortened by 4 bases and J by 0 bases, with 4 bases between the two germline ends. Per germline, CDR1 SGHTA and CDR2 FQGNSA. The CDR3 DNA is TGTGCCAGCAGCTCCAGCTCCTACAATGAGCAGTTCTTC. Its translation is CASSSSSYNEQFF.

V and J are TRBV20-1 and TRBJ1-2; 7 bases map to TRBD1. J gave up 10 bases and V 3 bases, and 5 bases lay outside the gene matches. CDR3 size: 11 residues. Per germline, CDR1 DFQATT and CDR2 SNEGSKA (reference sequence). The CDR3 loop is CSARPDRVYTF. The CDR3 bases are TGCAGTGCTAGGCCCGACAGGGTCTACACCTTC.

The V gene is TRBV11-2, the J gene TRBJ2-2; the D gene is possibly TRBD1 (5 bases). V shed 8 bases and J shed 5 bases, with 15 bases lying between them. The CDR3 loop spans 14 amino acids. Germline CDR1 reads SGHAT; CDR2 reads FQNNGV. The CDR3 DNA reads as TGTGCCAGCGTTAGGGGTGGCAATACCGGGGAGCTGTTTTTT. It encodes CASVRGGNTGELFF.

The table lists this clone with a few counts. This chain connects TRBV6-5 to TRBJ2-2; TRBD1 agrees at 9 bases. The V gene's germline CDR1 is MNHEY and CDR2 SVGAGI. The CDR3 length is 15 residues. J gave up 4 bases and V 6 bases, and 6 bases lay outside the gene matches. In DNA, the CDR3 is TGTGCCAGCAGCCCCCGGACAGGGGCCACCGGGGAGCTGTTTTTT. Its translation is CASSPRTGATGELFF.

In this sample, this clone turned up a few times. The chain combines TRBV6-4 with TRBJ2-3, with TRBD2 matching 9 bases. This CDR3 has 15 amino acids. With 0 bases clipped from V and 4 bases from J, the junction kept 2 bases outside the gene matches. CDR1 and CDR2 (germline): MRHNA, SNTAGT. CDR3 region: CASSDSSGSPDTQYF. As DNA, the CDR3 is TGTGCCAGCAGTGACTCTAGCGGGAGCCCAGATACGCAGTATTTT.